Below, 8 T cell receptor beta chains from the same sample are listed, as sequenced in a study of cytomegalovirus exposure and HLA in healthy donors. The method was immunoSEQ multiplex PCR; TCRdb's version includes in-frame clones alone and lacks a portion of them. The table records some 150,000 clones, 94% of them present only once. Material for sequencing was PBMCs. Receptor source: a man between 18 and 35 years old in good health and CMV-seropositive.

This sequence joins TRBV5-6 and TRBJ1-2; 8 bases align to TRBD1. The CDR3 is 15 residues long. The germline V gene encodes CDR1 SGHDT and CDR2 YYEEEE. With V trimmed by 1 base and J by 7 bases, 9 bases remained unmatched. In DNA, the CDR3 is TGTGCCAGCAGCTTGAGGGCAGGGGGCGCACTTGGCTACACCTTC. This encodes CASSLRAGGALGYTF.

This clone showed up just a few times. The gene calls are TRBV27 and TRBJ1-5; 8 positions agree with TRBD1. The CDR3 spans 12 residues. Germline V gene data show CDR1 as MNHEY and CDR2 as SMNVEV (reference sequence). V was clipped by 11 bases and J by 6 bases; unmatched bases: 6. The CDR3 sequence is CASQGVGQPQHF. Written as DNA, the CDR3 is TGTGCCTCACAGGGGGTAGGTCAGCCCCAGCATTTT.

The chain uses TRBV7-9 and TRBJ2-3; D is possibly TRBD2 (6 bases). The CDR3 covers 16 residues. Germline-derived CDR1 and CDR2 are SEHNR and FQNEAQ (reference sequence). Trimming took 1 base from V and 0 from J, leaving 11 bases between them. The DNA for the CDR3 is TGTGCCAGCAGCTTAGATGCTAGCGTAAGCACAGATACGCAGTATTTT. It codes for CASSLDASVSTDTQYF.

The rearrangement joins TRBV18 to TRBJ1-2; no firm D call. The germline V gene encodes CDR1 KGHSH and CDR2 LQKENI. Trimming stripped 0 bases from V and 7 bases from J, with 6 bases between. The CDR3 is made up of 12 amino acids. CDR3 region: CASSPPGSGYTF. The CDR3 DNA reads as TGTGCCAGCTCACCACCCGGGAGTGGCTACACCTTC.

This sequence joins TRBV5-1 and TRBJ2-2; D remains unclear. The CDR3 length is 13 residues. Germline V CDR1 and CDR2: SGHRS, YFSETQ. Trimming cost V 6 bases and J 1 base, with 7 bases left between them. DNA of the CDR3: TGCGCCAGCACTTCAGGGAACACCGGGGAGCTGTTTTTT. Protein: CASTSGNTGELFF.

This chain joins TRBV10-3 and TRBJ1-2, with D perhaps TRBD1 (5 bases). The CDR3 is 14 amino acids. V lost 7 bases and J 2 bases, leaving 14 bases between the germline ends. Germline V CDR1 and CDR2: ENHRY, SYGVKD. The CDR3 nucleotides read TGTGCCATCACTCCGGACGGGGGGAACTATGGCTACACCTTC. This gives the protein CAITPDGGNYGYTF.

V is TRBV9 and J is TRBJ2-3; possibly TRBD2 for D (6 bases). CDR1 is SGDLS, CDR2 YYNGEE, per germline. V dropped 4 bases and J dropped 5 bases, with 17 bases sitting between them. This CDR3 has 15 amino acids. The CDR3 sequence: CASSPGGARLDTQYF. As DNA, the CDR3 is TGTGCCAGCAGCCCCGGCGGGGCCCGTCTAGATACGCAGTATTTT.

This chain links TRBV7-3 with TRBJ2-1; D gene unclear. Germline V lookup: CDR1 SGHTA, CDR2 FQGTGA. V was clipped by 3 bases and J by 0 bases, with 3 bases between them. The CDR3 extends over 13 amino acids. The CDR3 reads CASSLASYNEQFF. CDR3 nucleotides: TGTGCCAGCAGCTTGGCCTCCTACAATGAGCAGTTCTTC. The full variable domain, with the rest looked up from reference TRBV7-3 and TRBJ2-1, is GAGVSQTPSNKVTEKGKYVELRCDPISGHTALYWYRQSLGQGPEFLIYFQGTGAADDSGLPNDRFFAVRPEGSVSTLKIQRTERGDSAVYLCASSLASYNEQFFGPGTRLTVL.